This T cell receptor beta chain was captured in a study of early T cells in non-severe SARS-CoV-2 infection. About the research overall: Sequenced material consisted of bulk RNA (from unsorted whole blood), and chains were unpaired.

Study findings and constraints: Using VDJdb, the matching emphasized anti-spike CD8 responses while missing private and CD4 specificities.

The CDR3 sequence is 14 residues long. V shed 5 bases, J shed 1 base, and the junction held 0 bases outside the gene matches. The germline V gene has CDR1 SGHRS and CDR2 YFSETQ. The TCR library protocol was used to attach unique molecular identifiers. These identifiers were attached to individual cDNA molecules. TCRdb called the 5' RACE reads again in MiXCR, with one record for every CDR3 protein. The sample carries tens of thousands of distinct CDR3 sequences, less than 10% recorded once. Ten or more counts support this clonotype. Antigen: not known. Sequenced input: whole blood. The sequence was obtained from an adult who was a healthcare worker with PCR-confirmed SARS-CoV-2 infection or an uninfected control (not recorded which). The genes are TRBV5-1 and TRBJ2-5, with 12 bases that match TRBD2. The CDR3 loop reads CASRLAGGQETQYF. CDR3 nucleotides: TGCGCCAGCAGACTAGCGGGGGGCCAAGAGACCCAGTACTTC. The full variable domain, rest sourced from reference TRBV5-1 and TRBJ2-5, is KAGVTQTPRYLIKTRGQQVTLSCSPISGHRSVSWYQQTPGQGLQFLFEYFSETQRNKGNFPGRFSGRQFSNSRSEMNVSTLELGDSALYLCASRLAGGQETQYFGPGTRLLVL.